This T cell receptor beta chain was profiled in a study of monozygotic twins with inflammatory bowel disease. The input for each TCR library was around 4,000 ng of total RNA. cDNA was produced in eight separate reactions per sample. Via template switching, UMIs carrying a 6-nucleotide sample barcode were introduced. From the 5' RACE reads, TCRdb lists one entry per CDR3 protein and no DNA. Its table records roughly 150,000 distinct CDR3 sequences. Germline CDR1 reads DFQATT; CDR2 reads SNEGSKA (reference sequence). This CDR3 region has 14 residues. Donors each contributed one blood sample measuring around 2.4 ml.

This chain joins TRBV20-1 and TRBJ1-5; TCRdb names TRBD1, which stays unverified in the absence of DNA. The TCR sequence derives from a human donor with ulcerative colitis or Crohn's disease, or a healthy co-twin of an affected twin (not recorded which). The sample was blood. CDR3 sequence: CSAIETRGSQPQHF.